The sequence of this TCR beta chain was determined in a study of naive and memory T cell subsets. An equimolar mix of two oligonucleotides served as the beta constant-region primer for TRBC1 and TRBC2. TCRdb ran MiXCR on the UMI-ligation and nested PCR reads and lists one entry per CDR3 protein. The sample carries 130,000 to 150,000 distinct CDR3 sequences, about 17% recorded once. The germline V gene encodes CDR1 DFQATT and CDR2 SNEGSKA (reference sequence). CDR3 length equals 15 residues. Deletions cut 2 bases from V and 1 base from J, with 11 bases between. The chain joins TRBV20-1 to TRBJ2-2; D unresolved. Sequencing input: naive CD4+ T cells from blood. The TCR comes from a human donor in good health. This CDR3 reads CSARPKEGNTGELFF. CDR3 nucleotide sequence: TGCAGTGCTAGACCTAAGGAAGGGAACACCGGGGAGCTGTTTTTT.